A selection of T cell receptor beta chains follows, all from one sample in a study of T cell responses to AZD1222 COVID-19 vaccine. The method was immunoSEQ multiplex PCR; TCRdb's version includes in-frame clones alone and lacks a portion of them. The table shows more than 150,000 clones, with around 92% occurring only once. The sample consisted of peripheral blood, taken on day 0 of AZD1222 vaccination. The receptors were gathered from an adult in good health. Both conserved end residues are part of each CDR3. A D gene is named only where the DNA matches it firmly. Expanded clones get a size class; other rows say once, few or many, or leave the size out.

d_call	cdr3_length	v_call	clone_size	j_call	cdr3_nt	cdr3_aa
.	13	TRBV9	.	TRBJ2-7	TGTGCCAGCAGCGTAGCGGAGAATACGAAACAGTACTTC	CASSVAENTKQYF
.	16	TRBV4-1	.	TRBJ1-5	TGCGCCAGCAGCCAAGATCCCGGGGTGAACAATCAGCCCCAGCATTTT	CASSQDPGVNNQPQHF
.	14	TRBV7-3	few	TRBJ1-1	TGTGCCAGCAGCCCGGCGACAGGAGGCACTGAAGCTTTCTTT	CASSPATGGTEAFF
TRBD1	14	TRBV27	.	TRBJ1-1	TGTGCCAGCGACAATAGGGCAGGGGGAACTGAAGCTTTCTTT	CASDNRAGGTEAFF
.	13	TRBV18	.	TRBJ2-1	TGTGCCAGCTCACTAGGGCCGGGGGATGAGCAGTTCTTC	CASSLGPGDEQFF
.	16	TRBV10-3	.	TRBJ2-6	TGTGCCATCAGTGAGTCGGAGGGCTCTGGGGCCAACGTCCTGACTTTC	CAISESEGSGANVLTF
TRBD2	15	TRBV5-4	.	TRBJ2-1	TGTGCCAGCAGCCCTCTACTAGCGGGAGATAATGAGCAGTTCTTC	CASSPLLAGDNEQFF
.	13	TRBV18	.	TRBJ1-1	TGTGCCAGCTCCCGTACAGCGAACACTGAAGCTTTCTTT	CASSRTANTEAFF
.	14	TRBV7-8	.	TRBJ1-1	TGTGCCAGCAGCTCCGACAGATTGAACACTGAAGCTTTCTTT	CASSSDRLNTEAFF
.	14	TRBV5-4	.	TRBJ2-3	TGTGCCAGCATCGGCCCGACAGAGACAGATACGCAGTATTTT	CASIGPTETDTQYF
TRBD1	15	TRBV5-6	.	TRBJ1-1	TGTGCCAGCAGCCTGGACAGGGGCGGAGAGACTGAAGCTTTCTTT	CASSLDRGGETEAFF
.	14	TRBV5-5	.	TRBJ1-5	TGTGCCAGCAGCAAGACCGAGGACTATCAGCCCCAGCATTTT	CASSKTEDYQPQHF
.	15	TRBV3-1/TRBV3-2	.	TRBJ2-7	TGTGCCAGCAGCCAAGATTGGGCAGGGTCCTACGAGCAGTACTTC	CASSQDWAGSYEQYF
TRBD1	16	TRBV6-2/TRBV6-3	.	TRBJ1-1	TGTGCCAGCAGCGAAGGGGGCACACCTGTAAACACTGAAGCTTTCTTT	CASSEGGTPVNTEAFF
TRBD1	12	TRBV9	once	TRBJ1-2	TGTGCCAGCCCCGACAGGGAGTATGGCTACACCTTC	CASPDREYGYTF
.	13	TRBV7-2	.	TRBJ1-2	TGTGCCAGCAATAGGCCCCCGGGAGATGGCTACACCTTC	CASNRPPGDGYTF
TRBD2	13	TRBV6-5	once	TRBJ2-1	TGTGCCAGCAGGACTAGCGGTTACAATGAGCAGTTCTTC	CASRTSGYNEQFF
.	9	TRBV9	.	TRBJ2-3	TGTGCCAGCAGCGTAGTTAAGTATTTT	CASSVVKYF
TRBD2	15	TRBV3-1/TRBV3-2	.	TRBJ2-7	TGTGCCAGCAGCCCGCCGGGACTAGCGGCCTACGAGCAGTACTTC	CASSPPGLAAYEQYF
.	13	TRBV3-1/TRBV3-2	.	TRBJ2-3	TGTGCCAGCAGTCGGCTAAGCACAGATACGCAGTATTTT	CASSRLSTDTQYF
TRBD2	11	TRBV20-1	.	TRBJ2-7	TGCAGTGCTCTCAAGGCGGGGGAACAGTACTTC	CSALKAGEQYF
TRBD1	16	TRBV18	.	TRBJ1-1	TGTGCCAGCTCCCCGGGGGACAGGGTGGTAAACACTGAAGCTTTCTTT	CASSPGDRVVNTEAFF
TRBD2	18	TRBV4-1	.	TRBJ2-3	TGCGCCAGCAGCCCGACTAGCGGGAGTGGGACTAGCACAGATACGCAGTATTTT	CASSPTSGSGTSTDTQYF
.	14	TRBV2	.	TRBJ1-1	TGTGCCAGCAGCTCTCGATCAGCTAACGCTGAAGCTTTCTTT	CASSSRSANAEAFF
.	13	TRBV6-5	.	TRBJ1-2	TGTGCCAGCAGTTACGGGCCTCGAGGAGGCTACACCTTC	CASSYGPRGGYTF
.	13	TRBV7-8	.	TRBJ1-1	TGTGCCAGCAGCTTAGGAAAGAACACTGAAGCTTTCTTT	CASSLGKNTEAFF
TRBD2	15	TRBV2	.	TRBJ2-3	TGTGCCAGCACGAGTCGGGGGGGGTACACAGATACGCAGTATTTT	CASTSRGGYTDTQYF
.	13	TRBV4-3	.	TRBJ2-1	TGCGCCAGCAGCCAAGTTTTTCTGTCTGAGCAGTTCTTC	CASSQVFLSEQFF
TRBD2	16	TRBV27	.	TRBJ2-3	TGTGCCAGCAAGGGACTAGCGGGATGGGTGGCAGATACGCAGTATTTT	CASKGLAGWVADTQYF
.	17	TRBV7-9	.	TRBJ2-3	TGTGCCAGCAGCTCAAACGGGGGCCCATCTAGCACAGATACGCAGTATTTT	CASSSNGGPSSTDTQYF
.	15	TRBV3-1/TRBV3-2	.	TRBJ1-1	TGTGCCAGCAGCCAACCTACAGCGGGGAGCACTGAAGCTTTCTTT	CASSQPTAGSTEAFF
.	15	TRBV19	.	TRBJ1-5	TGTGCCAGCTTCCCCGGGGGCCATAGCAATCAGCCCCAGCATTTT	CASFPGGHSNQPQHF
TRBD2	13	TRBV6-5	.	TRBJ2-5	TGTGCCAGCAGCCCCCGGGAGGACCGGGCCCAGTACTTC	CASSPREDRAQYF
.	12	TRBV6-5	.	TRBJ2-7	TGTGCCAGCACCCTAGCGTCTTACGAGCAGTACTTC	CASTLASYEQYF
TRBD1	13	TRBV19	once	TRBJ1-5	TGTGCCAGCCAGGGGGCCTTCAATCAGCCCCAGCATTTT	CASQGAFNQPQHF
.	13	TRBV7-2	.	TRBJ1-3	TGTGCCAGCAGCTTAGTAGGGGGAAACACCATATATTTT	CASSLVGGNTIYF
.	16	TRBV5-1	.	TRBJ2-1	TGCGCCAGCAGCTTGGAGGGGGTATCCCCCTACAATGAGCAGTTCTTC	CASSLEGVSPYNEQFF
TRBD1	16	TRBV3-1/TRBV3-2	once	TRBJ1-1	TGTGCCAGCAGCCAAGGACAGGGGGTGCGGAACACTGAAGCTTTCTTT	CASSQGQGVRNTEAFF
.	14	TRBV2	.	TRBJ1-1	TGTGCCAGCAGTTTACAGGGTATTAACACTGAAGCTTTCTTT	CASSLQGINTEAFF
TRBD2	14	TRBV7-9	.	TRBJ2-5	TGTGCCAGCAGCTACCAGAGCGGGAAGGAGACCCAGTACTTC	CASSYQSGKETQYF
.	13	TRBV24-1	.	TRBJ1-2	TGTGCCACCAGTGAACGGCCTGGGTATGGCTACACCTTC	CATSERPGYGYTF
TRBD1	17	TRBV19	.	TRBJ2-1	TGTGCCACCGGCGGACAGGCCTTGATAGGGATAGGCGATGAGCAGTTCTTC	CATGGQALIGIGDEQFF
.	13	TRBV4-3	.	TRBJ2-2	TGCGCCAGCAGGCTAGCAGGGGCCGGGGAGCTGTTTTTT	CASRLAGAGELFF
.	13	TRBV27	.	TRBJ2-5	TGTGCCAGCAGGAACAAGCCCGGAGAGACCCAGTACTTC	CASRNKPGETQYF
.	15	TRBV7-2	.	TRBJ2-1	TGTGCCAGCAGCCAGGACAGCCTATACTACAATGAGCAGTTCTTC	CASSQDSLYYNEQFF
.	13	TRBV5-4	.	TRBJ2-5	TGTGCCAGCAGCCCTGGAGGTAGGGAGACCCAGTACTTC	CASSPGGRETQYF
.	14	TRBV18	once	TRBJ2-5	TGTGCCAGCTCGCCACAGGGACGGCAAGAGACCCAGTACTTC	CASSPQGRQETQYF
.	16	TRBV4-1	.	TRBJ1-2	TGCGCCAGCAGCCCCCACGCTCGGGGGGCAAACTATGGCTACACCTTC	CASSPHARGANYGYTF
.	14	TRBV7-9	.	TRBJ2-1	TGTGCCAGCAGCTTAAACACGGTTACCAATGAGCAGTTCTTC	CASSLNTVTNEQFF
.	16	TRBV27	.	TRBJ2-1	TGTGCCAGCAGTTTTCGGGCAGGGAGCTCCTACAATGAGCAGTTCTTC	CASSFRAGSSYNEQFF
.	13	TRBV11-2	few	TRBJ1-3	TGTGCCAGCAGTTGGGTGAGCGGAAACACCATATATTTT	CASSWVSGNTIYF